The rows below give T cell receptor beta chains drawn from one sample of a study of blood T cell repertoires in COVID-19. Method: immunoSEQ multiplex PCR; TCRdb's copy keeps in-frame clones and lacks some. Of over 90,000 clones detected, about four fifths appear once; the ten largest clones hold around 4.8%. Sequenced input: peripheral blood. These receptors were taken from a man older than 75 with COVID-19, enrolled during active disease. CDR3s include the opening cysteine and the closing phenylalanine or tryptophan. The D gene is left open where the match is weak. The size field is filled for only some rows; it gives once, few, many or a size class.

J,V,D,size,CDR3,DNA
TRBJ1-2,TRBV19,TRBD1,-,CASSETGDSYGYTF,TGTGCCAGTAGTGAGACAGGGGATTCCTATGGCTACACCTTC
TRBJ2-5,TRBV28,-,-,CASSPLDRSPQETQYF,TGTGCCAGCAGTCCCCTCGACAGGTCTCCGCAAGAGACCCAGTACTTC
TRBJ1-1,TRBV7-9,-,-,CASSQRGGTEAFF,TGTGCCAGCAGCCAAAGGGGTGGCACTGAAGCTTTCTTT
TRBJ2-6,TRBV5-4,-,-,CASSLVGNRAYGANVLTF,TGTGCCAGCAGCTTGGTGGGGAACAGGGCTTACGGGGCCAACGTCCTGACTTTC
TRBJ2-7,TRBV19,-,-,CASSIGARDSYEQYF,TGTGCCAGTAGTATAGGGGCGAGGGACTCCTACGAGCAGTACTTC
TRBJ2-1,TRBV2,-,-,CASSKIPLLASSYNEQFF,TGTGCCAGCAGTAAGATACCGTTGCTTGCTAGCTCCTACAATGAGCAGTTCTTC
TRBJ1-1,TRBV7-9,-,-,CASSLELLLNTEAFF,TGTGCCAGCAGCTTAGAGCTCCTACTGAACACTGAAGCTTTCTTT
TRBJ2-1,TRBV11-1,TRBD2,-,CASSLGLAEAGEQFF,TGTGCCAGCAGCTTAGGACTAGCGGAAGCGGGTGAGCAGTTCTTC
TRBJ1-5,TRBV19,-,-,CASARGRGPQPQHF,TGTGCCAGTGCAAGGGGGAGAGGACCTCAGCCCCAGCATTTT
TRBJ1-5,TRBV19,-,-,CASTPGGGGQPQHF,TGTGCCAGTACCCCTGGGGGAGGTGGTCAGCCCCAGCATTTT
TRBJ2-7,TRBV28,TRBD2,few,CASSLFQGGRPYEQYF,TGTGCCAGCAGTTTATTTCAGGGCGGGAGACCTTACGAGCAGTACTTC
TRBJ1-2,TRBV5-1,-,-,CASSLVLAGDGYTF,TGCGCCAGCAGCTTGGTTCTGGCAGGGGATGGCTACACCTTC
TRBJ2-3,TRBV10-3,-,-,CAISEARGQRTDTQYF,TGTGCCATCAGTGAGGCGCGGGGGCAACGCACAGATACGCAGTATTTT
TRBJ1-3,TRBV5-6,-,-,CASSLAFGAGNTIYF,TGTGCCAGCAGCTTGGCCTTCGGGGCTGGAAACACCATATATTTT
TRBJ2-6,TRBV11-1,TRBD1,-,CASSFQGAGANVLTF,TGTGCCAGCAGCTTCCAGGGGGCTGGGGCCAACGTCCTGACTTTC
TRBJ2-7,TRBV18,-,-,CASSTETQQYF,TGTGCCAGCTCAACTGAGACTCAGCAGTACTTC
TRBJ2-2,TRBV2,TRBD2,-,CASSNSGVNTGELFF,TGTGCCAGCAGTAATAGCGGGGTAAACACCGGGGAGCTGTTTTTT
TRBJ2-6,TRBV7-9,-,-,CASSGGASGSSGANVLTF,TGTGCCAGCAGCGGCGGGGCCAGCGGAAGTTCTGGGGCCAACGTCCTGACTTTC
TRBJ2-2,TRBV7-2,TRBD1,-,CASSPRRDREGGELFF,TGTGCCAGCAGCCCGCGCCGGGACAGGGAGGGCGGGGAGCTGTTTTTT
TRBJ1-4,TRBV29-1,TRBD1,-,CSVVGTGWEKLFF,TGCAGCGTAGTCGGGACAGGGTGGGAAAAACTGTTTTTT
TRBJ1-4,TRBV2,-,-,CASTALGVVGEKLFF,TGTGCCAGCACCGCACTCGGGGTCGTAGGCGAAAAACTGTTTTTT
TRBJ2-3,TRBV18,-,-,CASSLQTLGTTDTQYF,TGTGCCAGCTCATTGCAAACCTTAGGGACAACAGATACGCAGTATTTT
TRBJ2-3,TRBV2,-,-,CASSGIQRTDTQYF,TGTGCCAGCAGTGGAATACAGCGCACAGATACGCAGTATTTT
TRBJ2-7,TRBV4-1,TRBD1,-,CASSQAQGLYEQYF,TGCGCCAGCAGCCAAGCACAGGGGCTATACGAGCAGTACTTC
TRBJ2-7,TRBV5-5,TRBD1,-,CASRLGQATSYEQYF,TGTGCCAGCAGACTTGGACAGGCCACCTCCTACGAGCAGTACTTC
TRBJ2-7,TRBV2,-,-,CASSGGGAVKSF,TGTGCCAGCAGCGGAGGGGGGGCAGTAAAGTCCTTC
TRBJ2-7,TRBV6-5,-,-,CASTGGTGTYEQYF,TGTGCCAGCACTGGGGGGACGGGAACCTACGAGCAGTACTTC